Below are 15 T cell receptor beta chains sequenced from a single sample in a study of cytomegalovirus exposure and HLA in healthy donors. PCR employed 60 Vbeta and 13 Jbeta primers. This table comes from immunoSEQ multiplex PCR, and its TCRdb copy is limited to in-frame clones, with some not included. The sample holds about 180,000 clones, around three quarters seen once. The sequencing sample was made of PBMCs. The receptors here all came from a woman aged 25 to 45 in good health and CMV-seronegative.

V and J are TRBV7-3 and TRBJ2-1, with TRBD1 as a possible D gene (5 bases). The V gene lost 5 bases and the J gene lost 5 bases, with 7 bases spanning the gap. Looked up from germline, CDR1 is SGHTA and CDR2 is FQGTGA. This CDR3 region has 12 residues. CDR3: CASSPGNNEQFF. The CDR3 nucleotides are TGTGCCAGCAGCCCAGGGAACAATGAGCAGTTCTTC.

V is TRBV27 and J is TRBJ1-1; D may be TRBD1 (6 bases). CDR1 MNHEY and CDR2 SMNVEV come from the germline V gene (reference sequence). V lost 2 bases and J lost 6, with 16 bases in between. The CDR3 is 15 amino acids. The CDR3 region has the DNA TGTGCCAGCAGTTTAGCTGCAGGGGATCGGGCTGAAGCTTTCTTT. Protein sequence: CASSLAAGDRAEAFF.

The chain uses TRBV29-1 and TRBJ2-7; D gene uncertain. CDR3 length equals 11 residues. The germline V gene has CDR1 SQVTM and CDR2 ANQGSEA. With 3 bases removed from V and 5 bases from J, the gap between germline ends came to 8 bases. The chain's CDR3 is CSVDSYNEQYF. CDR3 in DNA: TGCAGCGTTGATTCGTACAACGAGCAGTACTTC.

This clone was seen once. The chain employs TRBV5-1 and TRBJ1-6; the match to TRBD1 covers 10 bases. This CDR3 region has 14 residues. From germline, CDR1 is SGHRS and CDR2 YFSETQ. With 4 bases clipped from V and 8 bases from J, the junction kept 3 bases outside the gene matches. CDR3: CASSPGTGDSPLHF. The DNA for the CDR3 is TGCGCCAGCAGCCCCGGGACAGGGGATTCACCCCTCCACTTT.

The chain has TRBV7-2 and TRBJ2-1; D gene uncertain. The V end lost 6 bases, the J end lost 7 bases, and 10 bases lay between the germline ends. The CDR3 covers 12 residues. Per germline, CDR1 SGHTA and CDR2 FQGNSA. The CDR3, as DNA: TGTGCCAGCAGTTTGACTTTGAATGAGCAGTTCTTC. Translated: CASSLTLNEQFF. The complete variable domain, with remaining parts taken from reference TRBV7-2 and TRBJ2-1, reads GAGVSQSPSNKVTEKGKDVELRCDPISGHTALYWYRQSLGQGLEFLIYFQGNSAPDKSGLPSDRFSAERTGGSVSTLTIQRTQQEDSAVYLCASSLTLNEQFFGPGTRLTVL.

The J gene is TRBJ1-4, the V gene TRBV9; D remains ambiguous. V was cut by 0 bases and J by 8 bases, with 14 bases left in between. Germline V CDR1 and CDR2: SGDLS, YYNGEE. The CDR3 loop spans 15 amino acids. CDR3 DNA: TGTGCCAGCAGCGTAGATCAGGCCCGGCCGGAAAAACTGTTTTTT. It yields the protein CASSVDQARPEKLFF.

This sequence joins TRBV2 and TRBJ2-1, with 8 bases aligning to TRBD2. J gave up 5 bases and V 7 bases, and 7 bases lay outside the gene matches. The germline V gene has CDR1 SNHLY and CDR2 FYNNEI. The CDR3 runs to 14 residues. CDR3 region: CASTETSVNNEQFF. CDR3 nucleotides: TGTGCCAGCACGGAGACTAGCGTTAACAATGAGCAGTTCTTC.

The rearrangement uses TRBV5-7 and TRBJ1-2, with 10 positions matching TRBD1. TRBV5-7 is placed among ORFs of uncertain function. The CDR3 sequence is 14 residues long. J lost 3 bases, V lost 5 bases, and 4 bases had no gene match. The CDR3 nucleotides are TGTGCCAGCAGTTCCGGGACAGGGGACTATGGCTACACCTTC. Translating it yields CASSSGTGDYGYTF.

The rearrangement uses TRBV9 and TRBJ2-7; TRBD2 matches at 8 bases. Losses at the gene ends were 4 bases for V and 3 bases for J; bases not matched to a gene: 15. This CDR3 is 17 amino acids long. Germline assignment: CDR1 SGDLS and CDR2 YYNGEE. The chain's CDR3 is CASSSRGGGSGGYEQYF. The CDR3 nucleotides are TGTGCCAGCAGCTCTCGAGGAGGTGGCAGCGGGGGCTACGAGCAGTACTTC.

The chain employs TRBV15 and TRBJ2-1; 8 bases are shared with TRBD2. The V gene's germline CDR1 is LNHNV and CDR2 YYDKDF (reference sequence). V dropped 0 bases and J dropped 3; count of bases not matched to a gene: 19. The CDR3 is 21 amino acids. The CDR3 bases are TGTGCCACCAGCAGAGATTTGGGGAGCCGGGGGGGTGTTTCCTTCTACAATGAGCAGTTCTTC. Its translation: CATSRDLGSRGGVSFYNEQFF.

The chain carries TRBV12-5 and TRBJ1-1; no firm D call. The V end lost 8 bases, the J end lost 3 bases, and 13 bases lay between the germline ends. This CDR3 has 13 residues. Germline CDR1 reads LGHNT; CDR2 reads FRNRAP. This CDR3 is CASSSLVDTEAFF. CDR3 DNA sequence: TGTGCTAGTAGTTCACTGGTCGACACTGAAGCTTTCTTT.

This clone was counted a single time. The CDR3 DNA is TGTGCCAGCAGCTTAGCCTCCATAGCTAACTATGGCTACACCTTC. This sequence encodes CASSLASIANYGYTF. The chain links TRBV5-6 to TRBJ1-2, with no clear D. CDR1 and CDR2 (germline): SGHDT, YYEEEE. The CDR3 covers 15 residues. V lost 2 bases to trimming and J lost 0 bases, with 11 bases between them.

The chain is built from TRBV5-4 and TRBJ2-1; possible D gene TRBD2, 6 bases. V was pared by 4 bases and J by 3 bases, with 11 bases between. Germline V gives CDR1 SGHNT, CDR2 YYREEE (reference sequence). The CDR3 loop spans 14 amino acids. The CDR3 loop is CASSPGRSYNEQFF. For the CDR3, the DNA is TGTGCCAGCAGCCCCGGGAGAAGCTACAATGAGCAGTTCTTC.

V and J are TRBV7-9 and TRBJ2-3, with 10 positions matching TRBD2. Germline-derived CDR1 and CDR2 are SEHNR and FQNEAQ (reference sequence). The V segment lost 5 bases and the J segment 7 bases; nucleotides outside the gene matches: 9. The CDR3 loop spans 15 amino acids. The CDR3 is CASSPVAGGPNTQYF. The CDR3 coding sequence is TGTGCCAGCAGCCCTGTAGCGGGGGGCCCAAATACGCAGTATTTT.

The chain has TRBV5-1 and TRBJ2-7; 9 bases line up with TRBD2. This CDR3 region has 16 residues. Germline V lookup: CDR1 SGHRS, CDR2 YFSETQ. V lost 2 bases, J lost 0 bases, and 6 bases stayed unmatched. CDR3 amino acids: CASSLDPSGVSYEQYF. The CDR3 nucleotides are TGCGCCAGCAGCTTAGACCCTAGCGGGGTCTCCTACGAGCAGTACTTC.